What follows describes a single T cell receptor (beta chain). Its antigen is not identified. The germline V gene has CDR1 SGDLS and CDR2 YYNGEE. The CDR3 runs to 15 residues. TCRdb re-called the 5' RACE reads; one entry per CDR3 protein, DNA not given. The sample shows about half a million distinct CDR3 sequences, and almost 1.5% sits with its ten largest clones. This record belongs to a study of T cells expressing NK-cell markers. The study, taken as a whole, reports: About six donors showed dominant NKG2C+ clonotypes comprising roughly 1.0-7.0% of their CD8+ T cells.

The gene calls are TRBV9 and TRBJ2-3; TCRdb gives TRBD1 as the D gene, but with no DNA this cannot be confirmed. The TCR originated in a woman aged 45-65 years in good health. Sequenced input: blood T cells: a sorted CD56 or NKG2C T cell subset, CD4+ or CD8+ T cells, or bulk PBMC T cells (not recorded which). The CDR3 region is CASSARDRTGDTQYF.